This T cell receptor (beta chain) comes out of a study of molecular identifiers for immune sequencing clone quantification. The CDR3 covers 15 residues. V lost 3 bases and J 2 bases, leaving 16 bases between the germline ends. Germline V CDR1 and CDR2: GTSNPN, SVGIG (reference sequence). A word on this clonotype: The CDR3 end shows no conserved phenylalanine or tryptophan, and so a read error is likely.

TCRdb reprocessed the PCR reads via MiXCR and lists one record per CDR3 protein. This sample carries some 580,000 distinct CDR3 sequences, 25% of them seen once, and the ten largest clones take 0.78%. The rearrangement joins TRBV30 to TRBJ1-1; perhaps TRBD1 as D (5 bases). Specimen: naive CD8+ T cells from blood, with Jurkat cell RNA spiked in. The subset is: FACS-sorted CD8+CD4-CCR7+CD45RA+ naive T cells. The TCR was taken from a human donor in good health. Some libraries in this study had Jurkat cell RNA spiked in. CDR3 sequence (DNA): TGTGCCTGGAGCCCATGGGGGGGGTTAAACACTGAAGCTTTCCTT. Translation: CAWSPWGGLNTEAFL.